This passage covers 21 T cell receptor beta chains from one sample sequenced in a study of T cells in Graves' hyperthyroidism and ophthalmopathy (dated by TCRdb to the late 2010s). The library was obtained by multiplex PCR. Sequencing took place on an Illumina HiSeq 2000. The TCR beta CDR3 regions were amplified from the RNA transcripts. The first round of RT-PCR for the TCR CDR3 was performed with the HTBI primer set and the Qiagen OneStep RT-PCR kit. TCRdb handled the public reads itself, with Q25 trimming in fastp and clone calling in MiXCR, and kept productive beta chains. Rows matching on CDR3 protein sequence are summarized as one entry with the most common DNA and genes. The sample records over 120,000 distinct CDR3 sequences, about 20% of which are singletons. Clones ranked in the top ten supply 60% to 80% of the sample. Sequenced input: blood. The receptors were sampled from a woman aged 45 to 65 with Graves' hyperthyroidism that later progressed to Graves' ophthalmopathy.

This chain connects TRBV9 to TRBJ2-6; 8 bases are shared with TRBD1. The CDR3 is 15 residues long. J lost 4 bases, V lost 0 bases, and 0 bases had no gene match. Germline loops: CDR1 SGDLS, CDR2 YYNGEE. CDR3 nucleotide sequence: TGTGCCAGCAGCGTAGGACAGGGGGGGGCCAACGTCCTGACTTTC. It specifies CASSVGQGGANVLTF.

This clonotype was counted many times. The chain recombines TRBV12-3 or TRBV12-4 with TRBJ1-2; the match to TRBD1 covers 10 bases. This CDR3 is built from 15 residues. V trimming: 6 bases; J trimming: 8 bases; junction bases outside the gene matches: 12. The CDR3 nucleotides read TGTGCCAGCAGACCCCGGGACAGGGGCTTAGGCGGCTACACCTTC. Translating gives CASRPRDRGLGGYTF.

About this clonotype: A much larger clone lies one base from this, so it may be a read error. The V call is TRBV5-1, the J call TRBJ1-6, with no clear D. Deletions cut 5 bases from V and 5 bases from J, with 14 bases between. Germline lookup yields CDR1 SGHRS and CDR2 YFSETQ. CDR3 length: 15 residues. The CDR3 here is CASRLGRAHNSPLHF. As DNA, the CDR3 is TGCGCCAGCAGACTCGGCAGAGCTCATAATTCACCCCTCCACTTT. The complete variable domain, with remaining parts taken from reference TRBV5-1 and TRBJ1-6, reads KAGVTQTPRYLIKTRGQQVTLSCSPISGHRSVSWYQQTPGQGLQFLFEYFSETQRNKGNFPGRFSGRQFSNSRSEMNVSTLELGDSALYLCASRLGRAHNSPLHFGNGTRLTVT.

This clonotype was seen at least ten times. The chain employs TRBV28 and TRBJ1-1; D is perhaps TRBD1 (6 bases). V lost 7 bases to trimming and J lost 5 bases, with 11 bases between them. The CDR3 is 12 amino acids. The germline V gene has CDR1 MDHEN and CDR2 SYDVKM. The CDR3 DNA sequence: TGTGCCAGCACGGGGGCCAAAACTGAAGCTTTCTTT. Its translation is CASTGAKTEAFF. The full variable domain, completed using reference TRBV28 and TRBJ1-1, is DVKVTQSSRYLVKRTGEKVFLECVQDMDHENMFWYRQDPGLGLRLIYFSYDVKMKEKGDIPEGYSVSREKKERFSLILESASTNQTSMYLCASTGAKTEAFFGQGTRLTVV.

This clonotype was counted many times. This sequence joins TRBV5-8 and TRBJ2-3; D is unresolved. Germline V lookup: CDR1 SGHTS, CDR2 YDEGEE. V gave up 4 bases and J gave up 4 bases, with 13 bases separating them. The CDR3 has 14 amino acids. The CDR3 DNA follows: TGTGCCAGCAGCATCAGGACGCTGTCAGATACGCAGTATTTT. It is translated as CASSIRTLSDTQYF.

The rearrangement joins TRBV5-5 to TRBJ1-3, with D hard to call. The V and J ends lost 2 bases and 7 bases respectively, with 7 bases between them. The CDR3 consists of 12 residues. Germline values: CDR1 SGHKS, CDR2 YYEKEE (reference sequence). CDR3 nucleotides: TGTGCCAGCAGCTTCGGTGGGAACACCATATATTTT. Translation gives CASSFGGNTIYF. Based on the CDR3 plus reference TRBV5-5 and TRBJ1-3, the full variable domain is DAGVTQSPTHLIKTRGQQVTLRCSPISGHKSVSWYQQVLGQGPQFIFQYYEKEERGRGNFPDRFSARQFPNYSSELNVNALLLGDSALYLCASSFGGNTIYFGEGSWLTVV.

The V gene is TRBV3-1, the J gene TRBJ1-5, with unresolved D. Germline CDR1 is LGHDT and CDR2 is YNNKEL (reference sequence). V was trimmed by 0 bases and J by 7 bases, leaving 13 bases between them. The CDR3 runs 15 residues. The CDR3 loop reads CASSQDIDARQPQHF. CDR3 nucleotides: TGTGCCAGCAGCCAAGATATCGACGCCAGGCAGCCCCAGCATTTT.

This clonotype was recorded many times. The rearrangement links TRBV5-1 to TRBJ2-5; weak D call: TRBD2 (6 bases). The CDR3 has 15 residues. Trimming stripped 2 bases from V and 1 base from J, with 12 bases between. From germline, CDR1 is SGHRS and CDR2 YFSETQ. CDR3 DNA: TGCGCCAGCAGCTTTGGCGGGACCCCCCAAGAGACCCAGTACTTC. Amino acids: CASSFGGTPQETQYF.

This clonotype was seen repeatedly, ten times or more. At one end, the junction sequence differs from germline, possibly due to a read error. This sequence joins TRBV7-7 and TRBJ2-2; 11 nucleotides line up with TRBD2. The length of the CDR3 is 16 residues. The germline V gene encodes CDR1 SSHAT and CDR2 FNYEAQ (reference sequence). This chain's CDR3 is CASSVGLAANTGELFF. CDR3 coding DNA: TGTGCTAGCAGCGTGGGACTAGCGGCTAACACCGGGGAGCTGTTTTTT.

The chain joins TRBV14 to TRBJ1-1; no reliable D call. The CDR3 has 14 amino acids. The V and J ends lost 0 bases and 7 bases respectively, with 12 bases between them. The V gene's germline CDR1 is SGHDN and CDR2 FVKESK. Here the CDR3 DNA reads TGTGCCAGCAGCCAAGAAAGGACTCAGAGTGAAGCTTTCTTT. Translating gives CASSQERTQSEAFF.

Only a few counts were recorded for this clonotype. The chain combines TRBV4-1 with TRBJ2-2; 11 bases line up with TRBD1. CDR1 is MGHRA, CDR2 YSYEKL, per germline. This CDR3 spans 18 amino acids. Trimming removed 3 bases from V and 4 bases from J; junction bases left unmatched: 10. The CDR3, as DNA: TGCGCCAGCAGCCAGGCCGGGACAGGGGGTATGGGCACCGGGGAGCTGTTTTTT. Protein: CASSQAGTGGMGTGELFF.

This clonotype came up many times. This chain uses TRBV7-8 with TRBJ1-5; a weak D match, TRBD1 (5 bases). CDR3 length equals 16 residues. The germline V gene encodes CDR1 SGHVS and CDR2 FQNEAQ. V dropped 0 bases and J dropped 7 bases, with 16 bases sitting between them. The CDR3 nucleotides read TGTGCCAGCAGCTTAGCAGGAGGAACAGGCGAACAGCCCCAGCATTTT. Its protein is CASSLAGGTGEQPQHF.

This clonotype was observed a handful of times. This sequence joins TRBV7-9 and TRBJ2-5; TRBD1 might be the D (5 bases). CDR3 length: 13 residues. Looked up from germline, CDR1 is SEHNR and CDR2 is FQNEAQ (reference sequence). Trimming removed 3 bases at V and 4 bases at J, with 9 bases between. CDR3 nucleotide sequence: TGTGCCAGCAGCTTTGGGGCCACAGAGACCCAGTACTTC. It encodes CASSFGATETQYF.

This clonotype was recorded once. CDR3: CASNQGAGTGELFF. The CDR3 DNA is TGTGCCAGCAACCAGGGGGCAGGGACCGGGGAGCTGTTTTTT. The rearrangement links TRBV7-2 to TRBJ2-2; TRBD1 matches 8 bases. The V gene's germline CDR1 is SGHTA and CDR2 FQGNSA. The J segment lost 5 bases and the V segment lost 7 bases, leaving 6 bases of the junction unmatched. This CDR3 comprises 14 residues.

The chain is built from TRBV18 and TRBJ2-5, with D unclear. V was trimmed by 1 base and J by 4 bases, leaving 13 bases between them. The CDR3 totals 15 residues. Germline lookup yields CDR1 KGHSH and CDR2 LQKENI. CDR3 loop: CASSPQGYSRETQYF. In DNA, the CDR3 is TGTGCCAGCTCACCACAAGGCTACAGTCGAGAGACCCAGTACTTC.

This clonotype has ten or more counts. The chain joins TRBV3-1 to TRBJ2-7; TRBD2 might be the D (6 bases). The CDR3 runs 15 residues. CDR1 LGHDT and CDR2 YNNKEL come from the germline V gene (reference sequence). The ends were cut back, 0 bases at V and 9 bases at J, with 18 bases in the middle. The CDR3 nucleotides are TGTGCCAGCAGCCAAGAATGGACTACCTCAACGTGGCAGTACTTC. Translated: CASSQEWTTSTWQYF.

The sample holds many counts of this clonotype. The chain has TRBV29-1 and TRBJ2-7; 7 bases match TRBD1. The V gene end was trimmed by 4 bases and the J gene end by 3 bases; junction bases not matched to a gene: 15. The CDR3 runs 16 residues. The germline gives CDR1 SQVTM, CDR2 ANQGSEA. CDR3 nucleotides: TGCAGCGTTGCCGGTGGGGTCGACAGGGTTATCTACGAGCAGTACTTC. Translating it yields CSVAGGVDRVIYEQYF.

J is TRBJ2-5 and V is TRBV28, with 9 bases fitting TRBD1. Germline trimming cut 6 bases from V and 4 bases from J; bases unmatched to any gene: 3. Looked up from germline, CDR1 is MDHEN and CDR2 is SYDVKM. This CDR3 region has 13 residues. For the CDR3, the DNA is TGTGCCAGCAGACAGGGGGCGCGAGAGACCCAGTACTTC. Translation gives CASRQGARETQYF. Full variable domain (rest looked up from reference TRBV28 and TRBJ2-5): DVKVTQSSRYLVKRTGEKVFLECVQDMDHENMFWYRQDPGLGLRLIYFSYDVKMKEKGDIPEGYSVSREKKERFSLILESASTNQTSMYLCASRQGARETQYFGPGTRLLVL.

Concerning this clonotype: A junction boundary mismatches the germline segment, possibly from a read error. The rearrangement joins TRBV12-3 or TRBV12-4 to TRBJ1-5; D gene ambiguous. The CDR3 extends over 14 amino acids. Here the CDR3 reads CASSFGGSNQSQHF. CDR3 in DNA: TGTGCCAGCAGCTTCGGAGGGAGCAATCAGTCCCAGCATTTT.

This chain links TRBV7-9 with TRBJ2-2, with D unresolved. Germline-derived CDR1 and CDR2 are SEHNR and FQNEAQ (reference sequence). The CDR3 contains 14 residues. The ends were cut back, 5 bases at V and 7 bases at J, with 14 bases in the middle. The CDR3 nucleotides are TGTGCCAGCAGCCCTGATGCGACGGGCGGGGAGCTGTTTTTT. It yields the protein CASSPDATGGELFF.

CDR3: CASSLRPWDIQYF. The CDR3 DNA reads TGTGCCAGCAGCCTACGACCGTGGGACATTCAGTACTTC. V gene TRBV9 combines with J gene TRBJ2-4; D is unresolved. V was trimmed by 4 bases and J by 8 bases, leaving 13 bases between them. Germline V gives CDR1 SGDLS, CDR2 YYNGEE. The CDR3 contains 13 residues. The complete variable domain, with remaining parts taken from reference TRBV9 and TRBJ2-4, reads DSGVTQTPKHLITATGQRVTLRCSPRSGDLSVYWYQQSLDQGLQFLIQYYNGEERAKGNILERFSAQQFPDLHSELNLSSLELGDSALYFCASSLRPWDIQYFGAGTRLSVL.